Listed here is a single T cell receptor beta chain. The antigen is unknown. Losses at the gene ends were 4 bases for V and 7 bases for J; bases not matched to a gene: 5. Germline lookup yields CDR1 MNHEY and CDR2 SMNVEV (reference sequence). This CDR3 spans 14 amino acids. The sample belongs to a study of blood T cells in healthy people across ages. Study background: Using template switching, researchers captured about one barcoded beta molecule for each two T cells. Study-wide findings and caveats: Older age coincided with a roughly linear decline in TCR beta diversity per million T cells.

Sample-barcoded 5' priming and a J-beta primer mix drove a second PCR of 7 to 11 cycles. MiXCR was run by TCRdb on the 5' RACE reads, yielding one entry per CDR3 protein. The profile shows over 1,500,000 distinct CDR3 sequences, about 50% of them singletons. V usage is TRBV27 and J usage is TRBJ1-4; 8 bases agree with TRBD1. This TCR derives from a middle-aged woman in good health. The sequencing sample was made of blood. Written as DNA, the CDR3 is TGTGCCAGCAGTTCCAGGGGGCCAGGTGAAAAACTGTTTTTT. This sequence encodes CASSSRGPGEKLFF.